This T cell receptor beta chain emerged from a study of blood T cell repertoires in COVID-19. Study context: Sites across the United States, Italy and Spain contributed samples from acute and convalescent COVID-19. Sample material is recorded as cDNA or gDNA derived from T cells, B-cell-depleted T cells, or PBMCs.

Original handling: Estimation of nucleated cell counts relied on the amplification of reference gene primers. Clones were sequenced by immunoSEQ multiplex PCR, and TCRdb holds only the in-frame ones, with some missing. Clonal size and the V and J genes are those of that table, whereas D and trimming came from the DNA. The table has approximately 65,000 clones, about 90% seen once. Germline-derived CDR1 and CDR2 are LNHDA and SQIVND (reference sequence). CDR3 length: 13 amino acids. Trimming took 6 bases from V and 9 from J; bases not matched to a gene: 4. Patients at the Seattle site were enrolled during active infection and followed longitudinally.

Sequenced: peripheral blood. The chain carries TRBV19 and TRBJ2-1; 11 nucleotides line up with TRBD1. The receptor was isolated from a man aged 50 or older with COVID-19, enrolled during active disease. This chain's CDR3 is CASSGQGASEQFF. The CDR3 bases are TGTGCCAGTAGCGGACAGGGGGCAAGTGAGCAGTTCTTC.